This T cell receptor (beta chain) was profiled in a study of T cells after yellow fever vaccination. General study points: Abundant bulk-population clonotypes could contaminate the FACS-sorted repertoires.

The CDR3 totals 14 residues. V lost 3 bases and J lost 5, with 13 bases in between. CDR1 is MNHEY and CDR2 is SMNVEV in the germline V gene (reference sequence). A single record per CDR3 protein comes from TCRdb applying MiXCR to the 5' RACE reads. The sample has some 600,000 distinct CDR3 sequences; less than 20% are singletons. On this clonotype itself: Its cognate antigen is unknown.

The TCR comes from a man between 18 and 35 years old who received the YFV17D yellow fever vaccine. Source: PBMCs, taken 4 to 5 days after the first yellow fever vaccination. The chain combines TRBV27 with TRBJ2-5, with D tentatively TRBD1 or TRBD2 (5 bases each). The CDR3 reads CASSFGALLETQYF. The CDR3 DNA reads TGTGCCAGCAGTTTCGGGGCTCTGTTGGAGACCCAGTACTTC.